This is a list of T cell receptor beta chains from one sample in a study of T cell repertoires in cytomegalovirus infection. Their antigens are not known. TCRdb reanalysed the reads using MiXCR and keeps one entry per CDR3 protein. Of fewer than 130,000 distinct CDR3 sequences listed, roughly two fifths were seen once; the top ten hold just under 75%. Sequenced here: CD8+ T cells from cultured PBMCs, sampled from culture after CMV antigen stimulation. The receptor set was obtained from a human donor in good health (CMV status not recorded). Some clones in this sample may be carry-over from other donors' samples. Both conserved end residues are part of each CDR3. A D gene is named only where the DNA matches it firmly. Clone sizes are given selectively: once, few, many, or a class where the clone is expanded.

CDR3 DNA: TGTGCCAGTAGTATTTTCGGGTATACTGAAGCTTTCTTT
CDR3 protein: CASSIFGYTEAFF
J gene: TRBJ1-1
clone size: .
V gene: TRBV19
D gene: .

CDR3 DNA: TGTGCCAGTAGTGTATACAGGGGGCCGAACACTGAAGCTTTCTTT
CDR3 protein: CASSVYRGPNTEAFF
J gene: TRBJ1-1
clone size: .
V gene: TRBV19
D gene: TRBD1

CDR3 DNA: TGTGCCAGCACCATGGACAGGGGCTACGAGCAGTACTTC
CDR3 protein: CASTMDRGYEQYF
J gene: TRBJ2-7
clone size: .
V gene: TRBV6-6
D gene: TRBD1

CDR3 DNA: TGTGCCAGCACTCTCATCGGTCTCCAGCGGGGGGGTTCCTACAATGAGCAGTTCTTC
CDR3 protein: CASTLIGLQRGGSYNEQFF
J gene: TRBJ2-1
clone size: .
V gene: TRBV5-4
D gene: TRBD2

CDR3 DNA: TGTGCCATCAGTGGGACAATTTCGGGACAGGTCAACTATGGCTACACCTTC
CDR3 protein: CAISGTISGQVNYGYTF
J gene: TRBJ1-2
clone size: .
V gene: TRBV10-3
D gene: TRBD1

CDR3 DNA: TGTGCCAGCAGCGAGCTGAACTCAAACTTTTGGGATACGCAGTATTTT
CDR3 protein: CASSELNSNFWDTQYF
J gene: TRBJ2-3
clone size: .
V gene: TRBV9
D gene: .

CDR3 DNA: TGTGCCAGCAGCTTAGTAGGAGACGCTGAAGCTTTCTTT
CDR3 protein: CASSLVGDAEAFF
J gene: TRBJ1-1
clone size: .
V gene: TRBV7-4
D gene: .

CDR3 DNA: TGCGCCAGCAGCTTGGAGGCAGGGGAGGATGAGCAGTTCTTC
CDR3 protein: CASSLEAGEDEQFF
J gene: TRBJ2-1
clone size: .
V gene: TRBV5-1
D gene: .

CDR3 DNA: TGTGCCAGCAGTTACTCGATTCCAGCGAACACCGGGGAGCTGTTTTTT
CDR3 protein: CASSYSIPANTGELFF
J gene: TRBJ2-2
clone size: .
V gene: TRBV6-6
D gene: .

CDR3 DNA: TGCGCCAGCAGCCCTCTGAGGGGGAGCCAAGAGACCCAGTACTTC
CDR3 protein: CASSPLRGSQETQYF
J gene: TRBJ2-5
clone size: .
V gene: TRBV4-1
D gene: .

CDR3 DNA: TGTGCCAGCAGCGATCCGGGACTAGCTGTCTACGAGCAGTACTTC
CDR3 protein: CASSDPGLAVYEQYF
J gene: TRBJ2-7
clone size: .
V gene: TRBV5-4
D gene: TRBD2

CDR3 DNA: TGTGCCATCAGCGAAGTCCGGGACAGGGGTAACTATGGCTACACCTTC
CDR3 protein: CAISEVRDRGNYGYTF
J gene: TRBJ1-2
clone size: few
V gene: TRBV10-3
D gene: TRBD1

CDR3 DNA: TGTGCCAGCAGTACAGAAAGAGACGGCTACGAGCAGTACTTC
CDR3 protein: CASSTERDGYEQYF
J gene: TRBJ2-7
clone size: .
V gene: TRBV6-2/TRBV6-3
D gene: .

CDR3 DNA: TGTGCCAGCAGCTCCGACGGACAGGGTTTTGAAAAACTGTTTTTT
CDR3 protein: CASSSDGQGFEKLFF
J gene: TRBJ1-4
clone size: .
V gene: TRBV7-9
D gene: TRBD1

CDR3 DNA: TGTGCCAGCAGCCAAGGGGGAGCGGGCGAGCAGTACTTC
CDR3 protein: CASSQGGAGEQYF
J gene: TRBJ2-7
clone size: .
V gene: TRBV3-1
D gene: .

CDR3 DNA: TGTGCCAGCAGAGATAGGTTCACAGATACGCAGTATTTT
CDR3 protein: CASRDRFTDTQYF
J gene: TRBJ2-3
clone size: .
V gene: TRBV2
D gene: .

CDR3 DNA: TGCGCCAGCAGCCACCTCCCAGGGGGCGCTTTCTACGAGCAGTACTTC
CDR3 protein: CASSHLPGGAFYEQYF
J gene: TRBJ2-7
clone size: .
V gene: TRBV4-1
D gene: TRBD1

CDR3 DNA: TGTGCCAGCAGTTTAACAGGCCCGGGGCTGCCGTACGAGCAGTACTTC
CDR3 protein: CASSLTGPGLPYEQYF
J gene: TRBJ2-7
clone size: .
V gene: TRBV28
D gene: .

CDR3 DNA: TGCAGTGCGCCGGAGGGCAGAGGGAACACTGAAGCTTTCTTT
CDR3 protein: CSAPEGRGNTEAFF
J gene: TRBJ1-1
clone size: many
V gene: TRBV20-1
D gene: .

CDR3 DNA: TGCGCCAGCAGCCAAGAATTTCTGGGCAGGACTATCAAAAACATTCAGTACTTC
CDR3 protein: CASSQEFLGRTIKNIQYF
J gene: TRBJ2-4
clone size: many
V gene: TRBV4-1
D gene: .

CDR3 DNA: TGTGCCAGCAGCTCGACAGGGGTTTGGTCTGGGGCCAACGTCCTGACTTTC
CDR3 protein: CASSSTGVWSGANVLTF
J gene: TRBJ2-6
clone size: .
V gene: TRBV13
D gene: TRBD1

CDR3 DNA: TGTGCCAGCAGCTTGGGGGCGTCTTCGAACACTGAAGCTTTCTTT
CDR3 protein: CASSLGASSNTEAFF
J gene: TRBJ1-1
clone size: many
V gene: TRBV5-6
D gene: .

CDR3 DNA: TGTGCCAGCAGCTCCACTAGGGGACAGCCTACTTTCGAGCAGTTCTTC
CDR3 protein: CASSSTRGQPTFEQFF
J gene: TRBJ2-1
clone size: few
V gene: TRBV11-1
D gene: TRBD1

CDR3 DNA: TGTGCCAGCAGTCCGGCGGGACTAGTGGCTCAGTACTTC
CDR3 protein: CASSPAGLVAQYF
J gene: TRBJ2-4
clone size: .
V gene: TRBV27
D gene: TRBD2

CDR3 DNA: TGTGCCAGCAGCCCTACGACAGTAAACACTGAAGCTTTCTTT
CDR3 protein: CASSPTTVNTEAFF
J gene: TRBJ1-1
clone size: .
V gene: TRBV12-3/TRBV12-4
D gene: .

CDR3 DNA: TGTGCCAGCAGCTACGGACTAGCGGCCCAAGAGACCCAGTACTTC
CDR3 protein: CASSYGLAAQETQYF
J gene: TRBJ2-5
clone size: few
V gene: TRBV7-8
D gene: TRBD2

CDR3 DNA: TGTGCCAGCAGTTTTAAACCCCTCAATGAGCAGTTCTTC
CDR3 protein: CASSFKPLNEQFF
J gene: TRBJ2-1
clone size: .
V gene: TRBV12-3/TRBV12-4
D gene: .

CDR3 DNA: TGTGCCAGCAGTTACCCCACTCCGGGACAGGAGACCTTTATAACGGGAGAGCAGTACTTC
CDR3 protein: CASSYPTPGQETFITGEQYF
J gene: TRBJ2-7
clone size: .
V gene: TRBV6-2/TRBV6-3
D gene: TRBD1

CDR3 DNA: TGTGCCAGCAGTCAGGGACAGCTCACGAACTATGGCTACACCTTC
CDR3 protein: CASSQGQLTNYGYTF
J gene: TRBJ1-2
clone size: .
V gene: TRBV7-6
D gene: TRBD1

CDR3 DNA: TGTGCCAGCGGGCGACAGGGCCCTAAGGGGGGCTACACCTTC
CDR3 protein: CASGRQGPKGGYTF
J gene: TRBJ1-2
clone size: .
V gene: TRBV27
D gene: TRBD1

CDR3 DNA: TGTGCCAGCAGCTTACTAGCGCGGTTCTACAATGAGCAGTTCTTC
CDR3 protein: CASSLLARFYNEQFF
J gene: TRBJ2-1
clone size: .
V gene: TRBV11-2
D gene: .

CDR3 DNA: TGTGCCAGCAGCCAAGAACTAGCGGGGGACCTCACAGATACGCAGTATTTT
CDR3 protein: CASSQELAGDLTDTQYF
J gene: TRBJ2-3
clone size: few
V gene: TRBV3-1
D gene: TRBD2

CDR3 DNA: TGTGCCAGCAGCACCGGGACAGGCAATGAGCAGTTCTTC
CDR3 protein: CASSTGTGNEQFF
J gene: TRBJ2-1
clone size: .
V gene: TRBV7-4
D gene: TRBD1

CDR3 DNA: TGCGCCAGCAGCCAGAGCGGACAGGGGGGTACTGAAGCTTTCTTT
CDR3 protein: CASSQSGQGGTEAFF
J gene: TRBJ1-1
clone size: few
V gene: TRBV4-1
D gene: TRBD1

CDR3 DNA: TGTGCCAGCAGCGCGACAGGGCAGAACTACGAGCAGTACTTC
CDR3 protein: CASSATGQNYEQYF
J gene: TRBJ2-7
clone size: .
V gene: TRBV9
D gene: TRBD1

CDR3 DNA: TGTGCCAGCAGCGTATTTGCAGGGAGCGCAGATACGCAGTATTTT
CDR3 protein: CASSVFAGSADTQYF
J gene: TRBJ2-3
clone size: .
V gene: TRBV9
D gene: .

CDR3 DNA: TGTGCCAGCAGTTGGGACGGATTAAACACCATATATTTT
CDR3 protein: CASSWDGLNTIYF
J gene: TRBJ1-3
clone size: few
V gene: TRBV28
D gene: .

CDR3 DNA: TGTGCCAGCAGCTTTATGCTAACTGAAGCTTTCTTT
CDR3 protein: CASSFMLTEAFF
J gene: TRBJ1-1
clone size: .
V gene: TRBV7-9
D gene: .

CDR3 DNA: TGTGCCAGCAGTTACGCCTACCAAGAGACCCAGTACTTC
CDR3 protein: CASSYAYQETQYF
J gene: TRBJ2-5
clone size: few
V gene: TRBV7-9
D gene: .

CDR3 DNA: TGTGCCAGTGCGACAGGGCCCGGCGCTGAAGCTTTCTTT
CDR3 protein: CASATGPGAEAFF
J gene: TRBJ1-1
clone size: few
V gene: TRBV6-5
D gene: TRBD1

CDR3 DNA: TGTGCCAGCAGTTTATTGGTCCAGTCCTCCGTTCAGCCCCAGCATTTT
CDR3 protein: CASSLLVQSSVQPQHF
J gene: TRBJ1-5
clone size: .
V gene: TRBV28
D gene: .

CDR3 DNA: TGTGCCAGCAGTGACAGGGACTCAACTAATGAAAAACTGTTTTTT
CDR3 protein: CASSDRDSTNEKLFF
J gene: TRBJ1-4
clone size: few
V gene: TRBV2
D gene: .

CDR3 DNA: TGTGCCAGCAGTTTGTGGGGGGTAAATCAGCCCCAGCATTTT
CDR3 protein: CASSLWGVNQPQHF
J gene: TRBJ1-5
clone size: .
V gene: TRBV12-3/TRBV12-4
D gene: .

CDR3 DNA: TGTGCCACCAGCAGAGAGGGGGTTAGGAGTCAGCCCCAGCATTTT
CDR3 protein: CATSREGVRSQPQHF
J gene: TRBJ1-5
clone size: .
V gene: TRBV15
D gene: .

CDR3 DNA: TGCAGTGCTAGAGATGGATTGGGGGGCACTGAAGCTTTCTTT
CDR3 protein: CSARDGLGGTEAFF
J gene: TRBJ1-1
clone size: .
V gene: TRBV20-1
D gene: .

CDR3 DNA: TGTGCCATCAGTGAGTCGAGAGCCAGGGGGCTCGATGGCTACACCTTC
CDR3 protein: CAISESRARGLDGYTF
J gene: TRBJ1-2
clone size: few
V gene: TRBV10-3
D gene: TRBD1

CDR3 DNA: TGTGCCAGCAGTTTTTTGGTAGCTAACTATGGCTACACCTTC
CDR3 protein: CASSFLVANYGYTF
J gene: TRBJ1-2
clone size: few
V gene: TRBV28
D gene: .

CDR3 DNA: TGTGCCAGCAGTGTTGGGGGCCCCTCTAGCACAGATACGCAGTATTTT
CDR3 protein: CASSVGGPSSTDTQYF
J gene: TRBJ2-3
clone size: .
V gene: TRBV2
D gene: .

CDR3 DNA: TGTGCCAGCACTCTGGGCACAGGGTTTATGGAGACCCAGTACTTC
CDR3 protein: CASTLGTGFMETQYF
J gene: TRBJ2-5
clone size: few
V gene: TRBV12-3/TRBV12-4
D gene: .

CDR3 DNA: TGTGCCAGCAGTGAAGTGGATGTTCCTAATGAAAAACTGTTTTTT
CDR3 protein: CASSEVDVPNEKLFF
J gene: TRBJ1-4
clone size: .
V gene: TRBV2
D gene: .

CDR3 DNA: TGTGCCAGTCCTGTATCCCCGACAGGACCAGAGACCCAGTACTTC
CDR3 protein: CASPVSPTGPETQYF
J gene: TRBJ2-5
clone size: few
V gene: TRBV19
D gene: .

CDR3 DNA: TGTGCCATCAGTGAGTCGGGGACACCGAATGAGCAGTTCTTC
CDR3 protein: CAISESGTPNEQFF
J gene: TRBJ2-1
clone size: few
V gene: TRBV10-3
D gene: .

CDR3 DNA: TGTGTACTGCGGCGGGGGGACGGGGAGCTGTTTTTT
CDR3 protein: CVLRRGDGELFF
J gene: TRBJ2-2
clone size: .
V gene: TRBV7-6
D gene: TRBD2

CDR3 DNA: TGTGCCAGCCAGGGGAACGGGGCACGCGGCTACACCTTC
CDR3 protein: CASQGNGARGYTF
J gene: TRBJ1-2
clone size: .
V gene: TRBV9
D gene: .

CDR3 DNA: TGTGCCAGCAGCTTAGCGGGGGGACAGGGGCCAGATACGCAGTATTTT
CDR3 protein: CASSLAGGQGPDTQYF
J gene: TRBJ2-3
clone size: many
V gene: TRBV7-6
D gene: TRBD1

CDR3 DNA: TGTGCCAGCAGCCAACCTGACAGGGGGCTAAACACAGATACGCAGTATTTT
CDR3 protein: CASSQPDRGLNTDTQYF
J gene: TRBJ2-3
clone size: .
V gene: TRBV4-2
D gene: TRBD1

CDR3 DNA: TGCGCCAGCAGCCAAGGGCAGGGAGGCGATCAGCCCCAGCATTTT
CDR3 protein: CASSQGQGGDQPQHF
J gene: TRBJ1-5
clone size: .
V gene: TRBV4-1
D gene: .

CDR3 DNA: TGTGCCAGCAGCGTCGGGACACCGAACACCGGGGAGCTGTTTTTT
CDR3 protein: CASSVGTPNTGELFF
J gene: TRBJ2-2
clone size: .
V gene: TRBV12-3/TRBV12-4
D gene: .

CDR3 DNA: TGTGCCAGCAGTTCCAACTACCCGGACAGACCTAACTATGGCTACACCTTC
CDR3 protein: CASSSNYPDRPNYGYTF
J gene: TRBJ1-2
clone size: many
V gene: TRBV28
D gene: .